This T cell receptor (beta chain) appears in the sequencing data of a study of beta chain features in type 1 diabetes. Study results and limitations: In these data, an HLA type influence on TCRB rearrangement remained unresolved. People with Type 1 diabetes carried modestly yet significantly shorter TCRB CDR3s in all four CD4+ subsets. Naive, central memory and Treg TCRB repertoires seemed to resemble each other more closely in patients than they did in healthy donors. Patients and controls would share equally any PCR tilt toward shorter templates.

Points on this clone: Its specificity is unknown. This CDR3 is also generated by other DNA sequences in the sample.

V lost 2 bases and J 1 base, leaving 12 bases between the germline ends. The CDR3 runs 15 residues. Germline V gene sequence: CDR1 SGHTA, CDR2 FQGNSA. The study reverse transcribed the entire isolated RNA, so it sequenced expressed TCRB transcripts. Some clones are missing from TCRdb's copy, which holds only in-frame ones; the method was immunoSEQ multiplex PCR. The sample includes about 230,000 clones, around 16% of them seen just once. This receptor was taken from a man aged 25-45 years with type 1 diabetes. The chain links TRBV7-2 to TRBJ2-7; D gene ambiguous. The sample was naive CD4+ T cells from blood. CDR3 region: CASSLLAGESYEQYF. DNA of the CDR3: TGTGCCAGCAGCTTACTCGCAGGCGAGTCCTACGAGCAGTACTTC.